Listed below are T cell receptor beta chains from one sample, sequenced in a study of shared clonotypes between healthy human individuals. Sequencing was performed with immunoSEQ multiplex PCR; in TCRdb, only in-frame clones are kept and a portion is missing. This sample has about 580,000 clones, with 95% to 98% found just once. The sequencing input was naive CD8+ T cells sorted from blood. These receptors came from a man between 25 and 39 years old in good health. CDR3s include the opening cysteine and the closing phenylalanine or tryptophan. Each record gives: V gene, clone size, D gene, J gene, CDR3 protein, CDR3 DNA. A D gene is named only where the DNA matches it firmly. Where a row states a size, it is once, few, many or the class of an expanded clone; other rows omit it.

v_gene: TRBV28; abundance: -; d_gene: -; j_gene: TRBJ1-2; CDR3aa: CASSSWTSANYGYTF; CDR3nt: TGTGCCAGCAGCTCCTGGACATCGGCTAACTATGGCTACACCTTC
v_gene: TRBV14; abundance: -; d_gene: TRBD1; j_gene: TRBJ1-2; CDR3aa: CASSYPGQVESGYTF; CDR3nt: TGTGCCAGCAGTTACCCGGGACAGGTGGAGAGTGGCTACACCTTC
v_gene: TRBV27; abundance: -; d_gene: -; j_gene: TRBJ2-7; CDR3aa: CASSLNGYEQYF; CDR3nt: TGTGCCAGCAGTTTAAACGGCTACGAGCAGTACTTC
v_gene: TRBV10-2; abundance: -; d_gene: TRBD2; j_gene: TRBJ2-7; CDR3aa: CASRTSGSSYEQYF; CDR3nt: TGCGCCAGCAGGACTAGCGGGAGCTCCTACGAGCAGTACTTC
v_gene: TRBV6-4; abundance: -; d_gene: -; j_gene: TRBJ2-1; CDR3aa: CASSTSTRGNEQFF; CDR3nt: TGTGCCAGCAGCACTAGCACTAGGGGCAATGAGCAGTTCTTC
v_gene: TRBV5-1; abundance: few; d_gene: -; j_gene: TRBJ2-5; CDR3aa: CASSWDQETQYF; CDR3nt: TGCGCCAGCAGCTGGGACCAAGAGACCCAGTACTTC
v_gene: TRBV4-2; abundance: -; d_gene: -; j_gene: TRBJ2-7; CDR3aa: CASSQRWGYEQYF; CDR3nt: TGTGCCAGCAGCCAGCGCTGGGGGTACGAGCAGTACTTC
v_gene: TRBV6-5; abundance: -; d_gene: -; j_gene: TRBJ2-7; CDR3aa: CASSYSIEGYSEQYF; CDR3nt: TGTGCCAGCAGTTACTCGATTGAGGGCTACTCCGAGCAGTACTTC
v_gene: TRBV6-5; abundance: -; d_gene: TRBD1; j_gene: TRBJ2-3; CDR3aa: CASSYARWDSQDTQYF; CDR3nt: TGTGCCAGCAGTTACGCCCGGTGGGACAGCCAAGATACGCAGTATTTT
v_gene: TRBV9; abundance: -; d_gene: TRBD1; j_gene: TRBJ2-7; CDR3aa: CASSPRDRGWEQYF; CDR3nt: TGTGCCAGCAGCCCCCGGGACAGGGGCTGGGAGCAGTACTTC
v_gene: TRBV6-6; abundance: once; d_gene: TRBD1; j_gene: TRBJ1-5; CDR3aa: CASSYDRVNQPQHF; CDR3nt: TGTGCCAGCAGTTATGACAGGGTCAATCAGCCCCAGCATTTT
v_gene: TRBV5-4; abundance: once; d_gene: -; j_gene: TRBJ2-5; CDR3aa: CASSLGARRTQYF; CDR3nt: TGTGCCAGCAGCTTGGGTGCACGGCGGACCCAGTACTTC
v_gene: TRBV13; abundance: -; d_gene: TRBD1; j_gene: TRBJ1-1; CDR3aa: CASSSRTGWMNTEAFF; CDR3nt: TGTGCCAGCAGCTCAAGGACAGGGTGGATGAACACTGAAGCTTTCTTT
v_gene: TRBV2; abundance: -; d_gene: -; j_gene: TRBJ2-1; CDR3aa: CASSEGTNYNEQFF; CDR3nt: TGTGCCAGCAGTGAGGGGACGAACTACAATGAGCAGTTCTTC
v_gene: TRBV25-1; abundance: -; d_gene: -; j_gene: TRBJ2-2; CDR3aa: CASSGPQGNTGELFF; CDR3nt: TGTGCCAGCAGTGGCCCTCAGGGTAACACCGGGGAGCTGTTTTTT
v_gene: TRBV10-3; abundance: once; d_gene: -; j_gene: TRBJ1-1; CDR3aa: CAISSGGVNTEAFF; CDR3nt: TGTGCCATCAGTTCGGGAGGGGTGAACACTGAAGCTTTCTTT
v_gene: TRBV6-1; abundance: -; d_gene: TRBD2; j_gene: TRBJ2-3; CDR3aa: CASSEGLAGAAVSPDTQYF; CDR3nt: TGTGCCAGCAGTGAAGGACTAGCGGGAGCGGCAGTTAGCCCAGATACGCAGTATTTT
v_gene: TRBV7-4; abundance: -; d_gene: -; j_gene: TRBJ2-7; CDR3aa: CASSRSDYPYEQYF; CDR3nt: TGTGCCAGCAGCCGAAGTGACTATCCCTACGAGCAGTACTTC
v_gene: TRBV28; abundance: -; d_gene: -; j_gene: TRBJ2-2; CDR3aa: CASSPRTGKGNGELFF; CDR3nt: TGTGCCAGCAGTCCCAGGACGGGTAAAGGTAACGGGGAGCTGTTTTTT
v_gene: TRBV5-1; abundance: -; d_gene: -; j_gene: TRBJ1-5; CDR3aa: CASSLDTGLNQPQHF; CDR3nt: TGCGCCAGCAGCTTGGATACAGGACTAAATCAGCCCCAGCATTTT
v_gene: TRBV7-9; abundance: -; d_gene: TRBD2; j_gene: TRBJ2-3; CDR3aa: CASTGDSGTRTDTQYF; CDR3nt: TGTGCCAGCACCGGGGATAGCGGGACCCGCACAGATACGCAGTATTTT
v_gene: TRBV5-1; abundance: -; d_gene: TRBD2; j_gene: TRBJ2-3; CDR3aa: CASSPGLASADTQYF; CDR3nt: TGCGCCAGCAGCCCTGGACTAGCAAGTGCAGATACGCAGTATTTT
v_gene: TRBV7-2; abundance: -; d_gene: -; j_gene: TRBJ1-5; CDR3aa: CASSLAGVGVQPQHF; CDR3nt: TGTGCCAGCAGCTTAGCGGGGGTTGGAGTGCAGCCCCAGCATTTT
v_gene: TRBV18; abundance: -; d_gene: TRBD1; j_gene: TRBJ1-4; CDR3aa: CASSTTGYEKLFF; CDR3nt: TGTGCCAGCTCAACGACAGGGTATGAAAAACTGTTTTTT
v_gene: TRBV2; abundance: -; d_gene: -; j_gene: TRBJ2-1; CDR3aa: CASSVAMGSYNEQFF; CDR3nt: TGTGCCAGCAGCGTTGCTATGGGATCCTACAATGAGCAGTTCTTC
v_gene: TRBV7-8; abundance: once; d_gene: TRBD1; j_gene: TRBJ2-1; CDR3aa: CASTTRDRVNLDYNEQFF; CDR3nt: TGTGCCAGCACCACCCGGGACAGGGTAAACTTGGACTACAATGAGCAGTTCTTC
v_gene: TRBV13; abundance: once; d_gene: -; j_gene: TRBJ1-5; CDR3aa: CASSLGDQPQHF; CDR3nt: TGTGCCAGCAGCTTAGGTGATCAGCCCCAGCATTTT
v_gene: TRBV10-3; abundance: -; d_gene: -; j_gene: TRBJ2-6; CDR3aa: CAISEPYQLDSGANVLTF; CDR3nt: TGTGCCATCAGTGAGCCATACCAATTAGACTCTGGGGCCAACGTCCTGACTTTC
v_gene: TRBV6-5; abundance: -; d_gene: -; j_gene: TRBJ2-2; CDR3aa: CASSSGPTGGLFF; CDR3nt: TGTGCCAGCAGTTCGGGACCCACAGGCGGGCTGTTTTTT
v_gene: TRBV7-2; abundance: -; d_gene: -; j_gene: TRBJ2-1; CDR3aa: CASSYTGRGPMGNEQFF; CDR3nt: TGTGCCAGCAGCTACACGGGACGGGGCCCCATGGGCAATGAGCAGTTCTTC
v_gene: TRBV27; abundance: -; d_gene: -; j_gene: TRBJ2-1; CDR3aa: CASRWEDWNNEQFF; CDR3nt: TGTGCCAGCAGATGGGAGGATTGGAACAATGAGCAGTTCTTC
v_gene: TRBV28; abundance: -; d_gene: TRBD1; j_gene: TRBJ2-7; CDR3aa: CASSLSNRGEQYF; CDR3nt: TGTGCCAGCAGTTTATCGAACAGGGGCGAGCAGTACTTC
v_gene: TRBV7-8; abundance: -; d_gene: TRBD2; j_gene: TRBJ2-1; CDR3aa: CASSTRGTSGSYNEQFF; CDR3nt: TGTGCCAGCAGCACACGAGGGACTAGCGGGAGTTACAATGAGCAGTTCTTC
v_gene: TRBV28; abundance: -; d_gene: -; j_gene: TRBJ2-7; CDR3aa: CASSWGGQYEQYF; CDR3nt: TGTGCCAGCAGTTGGGGCGGTCAGTACGAGCAGTACTTC
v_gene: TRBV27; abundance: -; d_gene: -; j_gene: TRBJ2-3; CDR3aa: CASSFHADTQYF; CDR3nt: TGTGCCAGCAGTTTCCACGCAGATACGCAGTATTTT
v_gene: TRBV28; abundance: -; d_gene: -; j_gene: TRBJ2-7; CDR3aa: CASRPGTDTYEQYF; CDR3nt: TGTGCCAGCAGGCCGGGGACGGATACCTACGAGCAGTACTTC
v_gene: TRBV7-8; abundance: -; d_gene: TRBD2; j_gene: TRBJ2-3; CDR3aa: CASSQREDSTDTQYF; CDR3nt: TGTGCCAGCAGCCAGCGGGAGGATAGCACAGATACGCAGTATTTT
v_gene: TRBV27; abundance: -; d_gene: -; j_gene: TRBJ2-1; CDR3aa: CASSSRSSYNEQFF; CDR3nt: TGTGCCAGCAGCTCACGTAGCTCCTACAATGAGCAGTTCTTC